A single sample gave rise to the 22 T cell receptor beta chains below, sequenced in a study of technical replicates of blood from a few donors. TCRdb keeps only in-frame clones here, not all; method: immunoSEQ multiplex PCR. Found here are fewer than 65,000 clones, more than 75% of them singletons; the top ten hold roughly 5.6%. Material for sequencing was PBMCs. These receptors were taken from a human donor in good health. Some clones in this sample may be carry-over from other donors' samples.

As to this clone: Sequence at one end of the junction differs from germline and may be a read error. This chain links TRBV4-1 with TRBJ1-2; D is undetermined. The CDR3 is 11 amino acids. Germline lookup yields CDR1 MGHRA and CDR2 YSYEKL. The CDR3 here is CASSEDGSYTF. The CDR3 DNA follows: TGCGCCAGCAGCGAAGACGGTAGCTACACCTTC.

The chain has TRBV7-9 and TRBJ1-4; D remains ambiguous. This CDR3 comprises 15 residues. V was clipped by 2 bases and J by 8 bases, with 15 bases between them. Germline V gene data show CDR1 as SEHNR and CDR2 as FQNEAQ (reference sequence). This chain's CDR3 is CASSLPRRPGEKLFF. The CDR3 coding sequence is TGTGCCAGCAGCTTACCCCGCCGGCCGGGGGAAAAACTGTTTTTT.

This clone was seen a single time. V gene TRBV21-1 combines with J gene TRBJ2-7; TRBD2 was called by the table and not checked on the DNA. TRBV21-1 is noted as a pseudogene. The CDR3 is 14 residues long. The DNA for the CDR3 is TGTGCCAGCAGTGCCGGCGGGAAGTCCTACGAGCAGTACTTC. Amino acid sequence: CASSAGGKSYEQYF.

This chain uses TRBV11-3 with TRBJ2-7; D perhaps matches TRBD2 (5 bases). Germline lookup yields CDR1 SGHNT and CDR2 YENEEA. The CDR3 totals 15 residues. Trimming took 2 bases from V and 4 from J, leaving 15 bases between them. In DNA, the CDR3 is TGTGCCAGCAGCTTATCGGGGAATCCCGTATACGAGCAGTACTTC. It codes for CASSLSGNPVYEQYF. Using reference TRBV11-3 and TRBJ2-7 for the parts outside the CDR3, the full variable domain is EAGVVQSPRYKIIEKKQPVAFWCNPISGHNTLYWYLQNLGQGPELLIRYENEEAVDDSQLPKDRFSAERLKGVDSTLKIQPAELGDSAVYLCASSLSGNPVYEQYFGPGTRLTVT.

This chain uses TRBV6-6 with TRBJ1-2, with 8 bases aligning to TRBD1. The trim removed 2 bases at V and 0 bases at J, leaving 2 bases unmatched. Germline-derived CDR1 and CDR2 are MNHNY and SVGAGI (reference sequence). The CDR3 consists of 15 residues. The CDR3 region is CASSYGQGTNYGYTF. CDR3 coding DNA: TGTGCCAGCAGTTACGGACAGGGAACTAACTATGGCTACACCTTC.

The V gene is TRBV7-9, the J gene TRBJ2-3, with D possibly matching TRBD1 (6 bases). The CDR3 spans 12 residues. Looked up from germline, CDR1 is SEHNR and CDR2 is FQNEAQ (reference sequence). Trimming stripped 4 bases from V and 8 bases from J, with 10 bases between. The CDR3 reads CASSSTGGTQYF. The CDR3 nucleotides read TGTGCCAGCAGCTCGACAGGTGGTACGCAGTATTTT.

The chain combines TRBV10-3 with TRBJ1-5; 9 bases agree with TRBD1. Germline loops: CDR1 ENHRY, CDR2 SYGVKD. This CDR3 spans 16 amino acids. V shed 0 bases, J shed 3 bases, and the junction held 3 bases outside the gene matches. This CDR3 reads CAISESGQGSNQPQHF. For the CDR3, the DNA is TGTGCCATCAGTGAGTCGGGACAGGGATCCAATCAGCCCCAGCATTTT.

V usage is TRBV6-4 and J usage is TRBJ1-2; 7 bases are a match to TRBD1. V trimming: 5 bases; J trimming: 8 bases; junction bases outside the gene matches: 20. This CDR3 comprises 17 residues. Germline-derived CDR1 and CDR2 are MRHNA and SNTAGT. The CDR3 reads CASSQNFRQGRVGGYTF. The CDR3 nucleotides read TGTGCCAGCAGTCAAAACTTCAGACAGGGACGGGTCGGGGGCTACACCTTC.

The genes are TRBV2 and TRBJ2-7; TRBD2 matches at 9 bases. Losses at the gene ends were 7 bases for V and 6 bases for J; bases not matched to a gene: 13. Germline V CDR1 and CDR2: SNHLY, FYNNEI. CDR3 length: 15 residues. The CDR3 loop is CASNRGAGGVGEQYF. CDR3 DNA sequence: TGTGCCAGCAACAGAGGAGCGGGAGGCGTGGGCGAGCAGTACTTC.

The chain carries TRBV29-1 and TRBJ1-1, with 7 positions matching TRBD1. The CDR3 length is 14 residues. The V gene end was trimmed by 3 bases and the J gene end by 1 base; junction bases not matched to a gene: 5. Looked up from germline, CDR1 is SQVTM and CDR2 is ANQGSEA. The CDR3 DNA reads TGCAGCGTTGACGGAGGGGGCCCGAACACTGAAGCTTTCTTT. Its protein product is CSVDGGGPNTEAFF. Filled out from reference TRBV29-1 and TRBJ1-1, the complete variable domain reads SAVISQKPSRDICQRGTSLTIQCQVDSQVTMMFWYRQQPGQSLTLIATANQGSEATYESGFVIDKFPISRPNLTFSTLTVSNMSPEDSSIYLCSVDGGGPNTEAFFGQGTRLTVV.

The chain employs TRBV5-4 and TRBJ1-2; 7 bases are shared with TRBD1. Losses at the gene ends were 4 bases for V and 4 bases for J; bases not matched to a gene: 7. This CDR3 comprises 14 residues. From germline, CDR1 is SGHNT and CDR2 YYREEE (reference sequence). This chain's CDR3 is CASSTGASSYGYTF. DNA of the CDR3: TGTGCCAGCAGCACAGGGGCCAGCAGCTATGGCTACACCTTC.

The chain joins TRBV4-1 to TRBJ2-3; 10 bases map to TRBD2. The CDR3 length is 21 residues. V was clipped by 1 base and J by 0 bases; unmatched bases: 16. The germline V gene has CDR1 MGHRA and CDR2 YSYEKL. The CDR3 DNA reads TGCGCCAGCAGCCAAGCGTTCGTGGTAGCGGGGGGAACTACTAGCACAGATACGCAGTATTTT. Amino acid sequence: CASSQAFVVAGGTTSTDTQYF.

Only one count was recorded for this clone. The chain employs TRBV7-8 and TRBJ2-6; D is unresolved. The germline V gene has CDR1 SGHVS and CDR2 FQNEAQ. CDR3 length: 17 residues. The V gene lost 5 bases and the J gene lost 1 base, with 15 bases spanning the gap. The CDR3 loop reads CASSPLLLISGANVLTF. CDR3 DNA: TGTGCCAGCAGCCCCCTTTTACTAATATCTGGGGCCAACGTCCTGACTTTC.

The chain uses TRBV7-7 and TRBJ1-1, with TRBD1 matching over 9 bases. V dropped 5 bases and J dropped 1; count of bases not matched to a gene: 5. The CDR3 has 15 residues. The germline V gene has CDR1 SSHAT and CDR2 FNYEAQ (reference sequence). The CDR3 sequence: CASSQWTGENTEAFF. The DNA for the CDR3 is TGTGCCAGCAGCCAGTGGACAGGGGAGAACACTGAAGCTTTCTTT.

Points on this clone: Germline is not matched at one junction end, which may reflect a read error. The V and J genes are TRBV7-2 and TRBJ2-5; possibly TRBD2 for D (6 bases). The CDR3 spans 14 residues. Per germline, CDR1 SGHTA and CDR2 FQGNSA. The CDR3 DNA follows: TGTGCCAGTAGCTTAGATACGGGAGTGGAGACCCAGTACTTC. Protein product: CASSLDTGVETQYF.

This sequence joins TRBV2 and TRBJ1-1; a weak D match, TRBD1 (5 bases). The V gene lost 3 bases and the J gene lost 4 bases, with 9 bases spanning the gap. Per the germline V gene, CDR1 is SNHLY and CDR2 is FYNNEI. The CDR3 extends over 13 amino acids. The CDR3 coding sequence is TGTGCCAGCAGTGACAGGGTCTTCACTGAAGCTTTCTTT. Its translation is CASSDRVFTEAFF.

The rearrangement links TRBV2 to TRBJ2-7; TRBD2 aligns across 14 bases. CDR3 length equals 16 residues. CDR1 and CDR2 (germline): SNHLY, FYNNEI. The J segment lost 3 bases and the V segment lost 4 bases, leaving 5 bases of the junction unmatched. CDR3 residues: CASSGGLAGVDYEQYF. The CDR3 nucleotides read TGTGCCAGCAGTGGGGGACTAGCGGGAGTCGACTACGAGCAGTACTTC.

V is TRBV7-3 and J is TRBJ2-7; 9 bases agree with TRBD1. CDR1 and CDR2 (germline): SGHTA, FQGTGA. The V gene end was trimmed by 5 bases and the J gene end by 6 bases; junction bases not matched to a gene: 5. The CDR3 is made up of 13 amino acids. The DNA of the CDR3 is TGTGCCAGCAGCGCAGGGACAGGGACCGAGCAGTACTTC. This gives the protein CASSAGTGTEQYF.

V gene TRBV27 combines with J gene TRBJ1-5, with TRBD1 matching 12 bases. This CDR3 has 16 amino acids. The germline CDR1 and CDR2 sequences are MNHEY and SMNVEV (reference sequence). Trimming cost V 7 bases and J 6 bases; bases outside gene matches: 10. The chain's CDR3 is CASILGQGARAQPQHF. The CDR3 DNA follows: TGTGCCAGCATCCTGGGACAGGGGGCTCGAGCTCAGCCCCAGCATTTT.

The chain carries TRBV30 and TRBJ1-2, with TRBD1 as a possible D gene (6 bases). V gave up 5 bases and J gave up 9 bases, with 19 bases separating them. The CDR3 has 13 amino acids. Germline V lookup: CDR1 GTSNPN, CDR2 SVGIG (reference sequence). The CDR3 DNA reads as TGTGCCTGGGAGCCGGGACAACGTATGAGCTACACCTTC. This codes for CAWEPGQRMSYTF.

This chain joins TRBV7-2 and TRBJ2-5; D remains unclear. CDR1 is SGHTA and CDR2 is FQGNSA in the germline V gene. The CDR3 spans 11 residues. Trimming shortened V by 4 bases and J by 5 bases, and 5 bases separated the two germline ends. This CDR3 reads CASSYGETQYF. CDR3 DNA sequence: TGTGCCAGCAGCTACGGGGAGACCCAGTACTTC. The entire variable domain, with the rest obtained from reference TRBV7-2 and TRBJ2-5, is as follows: GAGVSQSPSNKVTEKGKDVELRCDPISGHTALYWYRQSLGQGLEFLIYFQGNSAPDKSGLPSDRFSAERTGGSVSTLTIQRTQQEDSAVYLCASSYGETQYFGPGTRLLVL.

V and J are TRBV7-6 and TRBJ2-3; TRBD1 matches 7 bases. Germline V gene lookup returns CDR1 SGHVS and CDR2 FNYEAQ. The CDR3 contains 16 residues. With 3 bases clipped from V and 2 bases from J, the junction kept 8 bases outside the gene matches. CDR3 amino acids: CASSFETGDPTDTQYF. The CDR3, as DNA: TGTGCCAGCAGCTTTGAAACAGGGGATCCCACAGATACGCAGTATTTT. The entire variable domain, with the rest obtained from reference TRBV7-6 and TRBJ2-3, is as follows: GAGVSQSPRYKVTKRGQDVALRCDPISGHVSLYWYRQALGQGPEFLTYFNYEAQQDKSGLPNDRFSAERPEGSISTLTIQRTEQRDSAMYRCASSFETGDPTDTQYFGPGTRLTVL.